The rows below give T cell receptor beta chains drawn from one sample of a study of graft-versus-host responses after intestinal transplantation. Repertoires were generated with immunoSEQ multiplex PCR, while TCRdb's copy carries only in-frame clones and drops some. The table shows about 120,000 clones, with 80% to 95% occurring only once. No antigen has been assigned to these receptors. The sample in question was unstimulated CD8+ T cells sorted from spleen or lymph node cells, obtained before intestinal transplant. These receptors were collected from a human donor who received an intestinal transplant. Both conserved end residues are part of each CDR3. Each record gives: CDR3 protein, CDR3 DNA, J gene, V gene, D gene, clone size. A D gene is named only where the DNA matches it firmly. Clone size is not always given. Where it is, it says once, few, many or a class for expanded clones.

cdr3_aa: CASSLVRSDEQYF; cdr3_nt: TGTGCCAGCAGCTTAGTGAGAAGCGACGAGCAGTACTTC; j_call: TRBJ2-7; v_call: TRBV7-9; d_call: .; clone_size: .
cdr3_aa: CASSVGTYNEQFF; cdr3_nt: TGCGCCAGCAGTGTAGGGACCTACAATGAGCAGTTCTTC; j_call: TRBJ2-1; v_call: TRBV10-1; d_call: .; clone_size: .
cdr3_aa: CASSALYGQGYGYTF; cdr3_nt: TGTGCCAGCAGCGCGCTTTACGGGCAGGGATATGGCTACACCTTC; j_call: TRBJ1-2; v_call: TRBV7-2; d_call: .; clone_size: .
cdr3_aa: CASSFSGTGWYF; cdr3_nt: TGCGCCAGCAGCTTTTCCGGGACAGGGTGGTATTTT; j_call: TRBJ2-3; v_call: TRBV5-1; d_call: TRBD1; clone_size: .
cdr3_aa: CASSRNARQGAVGANVLTF; cdr3_nt: TGTGCCAGCAGCCGAAACGCGAGACAGGGGGCGGTTGGGGCCAACGTCCTGACTTTC; j_call: TRBJ2-6; v_call: TRBV27; d_call: TRBD1; clone_size: .
cdr3_aa: CASSVGGPYEQYF; cdr3_nt: TGTGCCAGCAGCGTGGGAGGGCCCTACGAGCAGTACTTC; j_call: TRBJ2-7; v_call: TRBV5-4; d_call: TRBD2; clone_size: .
cdr3_aa: CASSRTGAGNGYTF; cdr3_nt: TGCGCCAGCAGTAGAACGGGTGCTGGGAATGGCTACACCTTC; j_call: TRBJ1-2; v_call: TRBV5-1; d_call: .; clone_size: once
cdr3_aa: CASSMGQGIAYEQYF; cdr3_nt: TGTGCCAGTAGTATGGGGCAGGGGATCGCCTACGAGCAGTACTTC; j_call: TRBJ2-7; v_call: TRBV19; d_call: .; clone_size: .
cdr3_aa: CASSLAGGASGYEQYF; cdr3_nt: TGTGCCAGCAGCTTGGCGGGGGGCGCGTCGGGCTACGAGCAGTACTTC; j_call: TRBJ2-7; v_call: TRBV11-2; d_call: TRBD2; clone_size: .
cdr3_aa: CSATTVAAPYEQYF; cdr3_nt: TGCAGCGCTACCACCGTGGCGGCTCCCTACGAGCAGTACTTC; j_call: TRBJ2-7; v_call: TRBV29-1; d_call: .; clone_size: .
cdr3_aa: CASSLMKVAQETQYF; cdr3_nt: TGTGCCAGCAGTTTAATGAAGGTGGCGCAAGAGACCCAGTACTTC; j_call: TRBJ2-5; v_call: TRBV28; d_call: .; clone_size: .
cdr3_aa: CASSDRGGLNIQYF; cdr3_nt: TGTGCCAGCAGCGATCGAGGGGGATTAAACATTCAGTACTTC; j_call: TRBJ2-4; v_call: TRBV7-8; d_call: .; clone_size: .
cdr3_aa: CASSQEMSTDTQYF; cdr3_nt: TGCGCCAGCAGCCAAGAAATGAGCACAGATACGCAGTATTTT; j_call: TRBJ2-3; v_call: TRBV4-1; d_call: .; clone_size: .
cdr3_aa: CASSLDRGVQETQYF; cdr3_nt: TGTGCCAGCAGCTTGGACAGGGGGGTCCAAGAGACCCAGTACTTC; j_call: TRBJ2-5; v_call: TRBV5-4; d_call: TRBD1; clone_size: .
cdr3_aa: CASSLPGNEQYF; cdr3_nt: TGTGCCAGCAGTTTACCAGGCAACGAGCAGTACTTC; j_call: TRBJ2-7; v_call: TRBV27; d_call: .; clone_size: .
cdr3_aa: CASSYGDGGTDTQYF; cdr3_nt: TGTGCCAGCAGTTACGGGGATGGGGGGACAGATACGCAGTATTTT; j_call: TRBJ2-3; v_call: TRBV6-5; d_call: .; clone_size: .
cdr3_aa: CASSDQPGTGATNEKLFF; cdr3_nt: TGTGCCAGCAGTGACCAACCCGGGACAGGGGCAACTAATGAAAAACTGTTTTTT; j_call: TRBJ1-4; v_call: TRBV6-1; d_call: TRBD1; clone_size: .
cdr3_aa: CSVEADGGADTQYF; cdr3_nt: TGCAGCGTTGAAGCAGACGGGGGTGCAGATACGCAGTATTTT; j_call: TRBJ2-3; v_call: TRBV29-1; d_call: .; clone_size: .
cdr3_aa: CASSPFGSGRETQYF; cdr3_nt: TGTGCCAGCAGCCCCTTCGGTAGCGGGAGGGAGACCCAGTACTTC; j_call: TRBJ2-5; v_call: TRBV5-8; d_call: TRBD2; clone_size: .
cdr3_aa: CASSLALAETYEQYF; cdr3_nt: TGTGCCAGCAGTCTTGCCCTAGCGGAAACCTACGAGCAGTACTTC; j_call: TRBJ2-7; v_call: TRBV27; d_call: TRBD2; clone_size: .
cdr3_aa: CASSFGTPNTEAFF; cdr3_nt: TGTGCCAGCAGCTTCGGGACACCGAACACTGAAGCTTTCTTT; j_call: TRBJ1-1; v_call: TRBV7-3; d_call: .; clone_size: .
cdr3_aa: CASSIGQLGYTF; cdr3_nt: TGTGCCAGTAGTATAGGCCAGCTGGGCTACACCTTC; j_call: TRBJ1-2; v_call: TRBV19; d_call: .; clone_size: .
cdr3_aa: CASSNWPLAGVTDTQYF; cdr3_nt: TGTGCCAGCAGCAATTGGCCACTAGCGGGAGTGACAGATACGCAGTATTTT; j_call: TRBJ2-3; v_call: TRBV27; d_call: TRBD2; clone_size: .
cdr3_aa: CASSEWLLSSNFYEQYF; cdr3_nt: TGTGCCAGCAGTGAATGGCTCTTGTCCTCGAATTTTTACGAGCAGTACTTC; j_call: TRBJ2-7; v_call: TRBV6-1; d_call: .; clone_size: once
cdr3_aa: CASSLWGDTGELFF; cdr3_nt: TGTGCCAGCAGCTTGTGGGGGGACACCGGGGAGCTGTTTTTT; j_call: TRBJ2-2; v_call: TRBV5-5; d_call: .; clone_size: .
cdr3_aa: CASSQSMPPSGGSSYNEQFF; cdr3_nt: TGTGCCAGCAGCCAATCGATGCCTCCATCGGGAGGGAGCTCCTACAATGAGCAGTTCTTC; j_call: TRBJ2-1; v_call: TRBV16; d_call: TRBD2; clone_size: .
cdr3_aa: CSVEGDHYGYTF; cdr3_nt: TGCAGCGTTGAAGGGGACCACTATGGCTACACCTTC; j_call: TRBJ1-2; v_call: TRBV29-1; d_call: .; clone_size: .
cdr3_aa: CASTLGPSKETQYF; cdr3_nt: TGTGCCAGCACCCTGGGACCGTCAAAAGAGACCCAGTACTTC; j_call: TRBJ2-5; v_call: TRBV6-1; d_call: .; clone_size: .
cdr3_aa: CASSLTRKGNEQFF; cdr3_nt: TGTGCCAGCAGCCTTACTAGGAAGGGCAATGAGCAGTTCTTC; j_call: TRBJ2-1; v_call: TRBV7-2; d_call: .; clone_size: .
cdr3_aa: CACTALFPGGRTDTQYF; cdr3_nt: TGTGCCTGCACCGCCCTCTTCCCGGGAGGACGCACAGATACGCAGTATTTT; j_call: TRBJ2-3; v_call: TRBV7-9; d_call: TRBD2; clone_size: .
cdr3_aa: CASSAREALMVQDTIYF; cdr3_nt: TGTGCCAGCAGCGCCCGGGAGGCGTTGATGGTTCAGGACACCATATATTTT; j_call: TRBJ1-3; v_call: TRBV5-5; d_call: .; clone_size: once
cdr3_aa: CASSHFRGASSYEQYF; cdr3_nt: TGTGCCAGCAGTCACTTCCGAGGGGCTAGCTCCTACGAGCAGTACTTC; j_call: TRBJ2-7; v_call: TRBV6-5; d_call: .; clone_size: .